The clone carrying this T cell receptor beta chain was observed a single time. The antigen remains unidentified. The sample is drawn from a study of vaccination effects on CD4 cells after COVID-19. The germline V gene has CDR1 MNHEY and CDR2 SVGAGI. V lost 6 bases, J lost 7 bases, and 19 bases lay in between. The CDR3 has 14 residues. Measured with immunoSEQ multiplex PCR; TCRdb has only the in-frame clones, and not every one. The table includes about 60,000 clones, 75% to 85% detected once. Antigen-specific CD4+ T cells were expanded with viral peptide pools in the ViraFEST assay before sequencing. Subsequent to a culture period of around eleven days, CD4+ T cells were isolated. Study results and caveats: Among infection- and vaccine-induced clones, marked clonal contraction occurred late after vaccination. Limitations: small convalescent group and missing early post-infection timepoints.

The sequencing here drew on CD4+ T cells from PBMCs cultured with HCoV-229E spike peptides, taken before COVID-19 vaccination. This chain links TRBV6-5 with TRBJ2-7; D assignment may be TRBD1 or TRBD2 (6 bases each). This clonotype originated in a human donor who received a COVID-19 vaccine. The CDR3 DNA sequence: TGTGCCAGCAGGCCGGGGGCCCCTGTGGGGGAGCAGTACGTC. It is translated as CASRPGAPVGEQYV.